A single TCR beta chain is shown here with its context. The data belong to a study of blood T cell repertoires in COVID-19. Authors' data handling: Amplified reference gene primers provided the basis for estimating nucleated cell counts. Data came from immunoSEQ multiplex PCR; TCRdb stores just in-frame clones and leaves some out. V and J calls and clone size are those listed in that table; D and trimming were worked out from the DNA. This repertoire shows about 240,000 clones, 75% to 90% found once; its top ten account for around 4%. V was pared by 5 bases and J by 6 bases, with 13 bases between. The CDR3 length is 13 residues. Germline values: CDR1 KGHSH, CDR2 LQKENI.

V gene TRBV18 combines with J gene TRBJ1-2; tentative D call: TRBD1 (5 bases). This receptor was taken from a woman under 40 who had recovered from COVID-19. The material sequenced was PBMCs or T cells enriched from blood (not recorded which). Here the CDR3 DNA reads TGTGCCAGCTCATCCACAGGCGCCGATGGCTACACCTTC. This codes for CASSSTGADGYTF.